A selection of T cell receptor beta chains follows, all from one sample in a study of spatial heterogeneity in lung cancer. Using its own MiXCR run on the 5' RACE reads, TCRdb lists one record per CDR3 protein. The sample lists about 4,900 distinct CDR3 sequences, less than 40% occurring once. The sample in question was lung tumor tissue, obtained at surgery. All receptors come from a male donor with early-stage non-small cell lung cancer. The CDR3 runs from the conserved cysteine through the conserved F or W. D genes are given only for firm matches. Clone sizes are given selectively: once, few, many, or a class where the clone is expanded.

-	12	medium-sized	TRBV20-1	TRBJ2-3	TGCAGTGCTAGCGGTCAAACAGATACGCAGTATTTT	CSASGQTDTQYF
-	15	-	TRBV12-3/TRBV12-4	TRBJ2-5	TGTGCCAGCAGTTTCGGACGCCCCTTTCCCGAGACCCAGTACTTC	CASSFGRPFPETQYF
-	14	medium-sized	TRBV20-1	TRBJ1-3	TGCAGTGCAAACCCCGGAACCTCTGGAAACACCATATATTTT	CSANPGTSGNTIYF
TRBD1	13	few	TRBV12-3/TRBV12-4	TRBJ1-2	TGTGCCAGCACCAACCGGGACAGGGGAGGCTACACCTTC	CASTNRDRGGYTF
-	14	-	TRBV9	TRBJ2-7	TGTGCCAGCAGCGTAGCTTCTAGCTCCTACGAGCAGTACTTC	CASSVASSSYEQYF
-	14	-	TRBV5-1	TRBJ2-1	TGCGCCAGCAGCTTACCGTCAGGGGACAATGAGCAGTTCTTC	CASSLPSGDNEQFF
TRBD1	13	medium-sized	TRBV20-1	TRBJ1-5	TGCAGTGCTAGGGATCAGGGGGCCCAGCCCCAGCATTTT	CSARDQGAQPQHF
TRBD1	15	medium-sized	TRBV9	TRBJ1-6	TGTGCCAGCAGCGCCGGACAGGGGGGAAATTCACCCCTCCACTTT	CASSAGQGGNSPLHF
-	13	-	TRBV19	TRBJ1-2	TGTGCCAGTAGTGGGGGGACGGATTATGGCTACACCTTC	CASSGGTDYGYTF
-	13	medium-sized	TRBV12-3/TRBV12-4	TRBJ1-5	TGTGCCAGCGCGAGGGGCGGGAATCAGCCCCAGCATTTT	CASARGGNQPQHF
-	16	few	TRBV4-2	TRBJ2-1	TGTGCCAGCAGCCAACCCCAGGGGGACTACTTCCATGAGCAGTTCTTC	CASSQPQGDYFHEQFF
-	17	-	TRBV7-2	TRBJ2-1	TGTGCCAGCAGCCTCGGACTGGGCGCAATGAATGGATTAATGTTCTTCTTC	CASSLGLGAMNGLMFFF
TRBD1	13	large	TRBV7-2	TRBJ2-7	TGTGCCAGCAGTAGGACAGGGATCTACGAGCAGTACTTC	CASSRTGIYEQYF
TRBD1	16	once	TRBV4-2	TRBJ2-2	TGTGCCAGCAGCCCAAGACAGGGGGCGAACACCGGGGAGCTGTTTTTT	CASSPRQGANTGELFF
TRBD2	15	medium-sized	TRBV4-3	TRBJ2-2	TGCGCCAGCAGCCAGGGAGGGGAGGCCACCGGGGAGCTGTTTTTT	CASSQGGEATGELFF
TRBD1	14	medium-sized	TRBV29-1	TRBJ1-1	TGCAGCGTTGAAGATGGACAGGGGGGCACTGAAGCTTTCTTT	CSVEDGQGGTEAFF
TRBD1	15	-	TRBV3-1	TRBJ2-7	TGTGCCAGCAGCCCCACAGGGGGAGCGGCCTACGAGCAGTACTTC	CASSPTGGAAYEQYF
-	14	medium-sized	TRBV12-3/TRBV12-4	TRBJ2-5	TGTGCCAGCAGTTTTTGGTCCGGTCCAGAGACCCAGTACTTC	CASSFWSGPETQYF
-	13	-	TRBV29-1	TRBJ2-5	TGCAGCGCCGCAGGGGACGGCCAAGAGACCCAGTACTTC	CSAAGDGQETQYF
-	11	-	TRBV29-1	TRBJ2-7	TGCAGCGCCGTTACAAGCTACGAGCAGTACTTC	CSAVTSYEQYF
-	15	few	TRBV20-1	TRBJ2-3	TGCAGTGCTTCAACCGGACTATTACGCACAGATACGCAGTATTTT	CSASTGLLRTDTQYF
-	14	medium-sized	TRBV9	TRBJ2-7	TGTGCCAGCAGCGTAGGAGTGGTCTCCTACGAGCAGTACTTC	CASSVGVVSYEQYF